This entry lists 24 T cell receptor beta chains sequenced from one sample in a study of identical twins. TCRdb re-called the 5' RACE reads through MiXCR, storing one row per CDR3 protein. The sample includes 1.5 million or so distinct CDR3 sequences, less than 40% of them seen just once. Sample: cord blood. Source of these receptors: a newborn girl in good health.

This clonotype was seen only a few times. The V gene is TRBV12-3 or TRBV12-4, the J gene TRBJ1-2; TRBD1 might be the D (6 bases). The CDR3 has 13 amino acids. V was cut by 1 base and J by 4 bases, with 7 bases left in between. The CDR3 DNA reads as TGTGCCAGCAGTTTAGTGGACAGCTATGGCTACACCTTC. Encoded protein: CASSLVDSYGYTF.

The chain is built from TRBV28 and TRBJ1-4; unclear D gene. The V gene lost 7 bases and the J gene lost 5 bases, with 17 bases spanning the gap. The CDR3 has 15 residues. Germline CDR1 reads MDHEN; CDR2 reads SYDVKM. The CDR3 sequence: CASTTTETWNEKLFF. The CDR3 coding sequence is TGTGCCAGCACCACAACCGAGACCTGGAATGAAAAACTGTTTTTT.

J is TRBJ2-1 and V is TRBV5-1; D ambiguous. CDR3 length equals 15 residues. Trimming shortened V by 2 bases and J by 2 bases, and 11 bases separated the two germline ends. The germline CDR1 and CDR2 sequences are SGHRS and YFSETQ. For the CDR3, the DNA is TGCGCCAGCAGCTTCGGAGAGGTGGCCTACAATGAGCAGTTCTTC. Amino acid sequence: CASSFGEVAYNEQFF.

The chain joins TRBV6-4 to TRBJ2-1; D is undetermined. The CDR3 has 13 amino acids. Germline CDR1 MRHNA, CDR2 SNTAGT. The V end was cut by 2 bases, the J end by 6 bases, with 8 bases between. This CDR3 reads CASSDRVSNEQFF. The CDR3, as DNA: TGTGCCAGCAGTGACAGGGTCTCCAATGAGCAGTTCTTC.

The chain employs TRBV6-5 and TRBJ2-1; 9 positions match TRBD2. V was clipped by 2 bases and J by 0 bases; unmatched bases: 8. Germline values: CDR1 MNHEY, CDR2 SVGAGI. The CDR3 has 18 amino acids. CDR3 sequence reads: CASSYPHAGGPSYNEQFF. Here the CDR3 DNA reads TGTGCCAGCAGTTACCCCCACGCGGGAGGGCCCTCCTACAATGAGCAGTTCTTC.

In its sample, this clonotype was seen once. Relative to the germline gene, one junction end is altered; a read error may explain this. The chain carries TRBV11-2 and TRBJ1-3; maybe TRBD1 (6 bases). CDR1 and CDR2 from the germline V gene are SGHAT and FQNNGV. The CDR3 has 13 amino acids. The CDR3 loop is CASSSGAGNTVYF. CDR3 nucleotide sequence: TGTGCCAGCAGTTCGGGGGCTGGAAACACCGTATATTTT.

The CDR3 reads CASSEIWTGGSYEQYF. CDR3 nucleotides: TGTGCCAGCAGTGAAATCTGGACAGGAGGCTCCTACGAGCAGTACTTC. This rearrangement joins TRBV2 to TRBJ2-7; 7 nucleotides align to TRBD1. The CDR3 consists of 16 residues. Trimming took 2 bases from V and 0 from J; bases not matched to a gene: 7. CDR1 and CDR2 (germline): SNHLY, FYNNEI. The full variable domain, rest sourced from reference TRBV2 and TRBJ2-7, is EPEVTQTPSHQVTQMGQEVILRCVPISNHLYFYWYRQILGQKVEFLVSFYNNEISEKSEIFDDQFSVERPDGSNFTLKIRSTKLEDSAMYFCASSEIWTGGSYEQYFGPGTRLTVT.

This clonotype was seen a few times. The CDR3: CASSQVTGLNTEAFF. CDR3 DNA sequence: TGCGCCAGCAGCCAAGTAACAGGGTTGAACACTGAAGCTTTCTTT. This sequence joins TRBV4-1 and TRBJ1-1, with D possibly matching TRBD1 (6 bases). CDR1 is MGHRA, CDR2 YSYEKL, per germline. V was pared by 1 base and J by 0 bases, with 9 bases between. This CDR3 contains 15 residues.

The chain recombines TRBV7-2 with TRBJ2-1; no definite D call. The germline V gene has CDR1 SGHTA and CDR2 FQGNSA. The CDR3 loop spans 13 amino acids. V was pared by 5 bases and J by 5 bases, with 10 bases between. In DNA form, the CDR3 reads TGTGCCAGCAGCCGAAGAATCAACAATGAGCAGTTCTTC. It yields the protein CASSRRINNEQFF.

The J gene is TRBJ2-3, the V gene TRBV5-1, with 11 bases fitting TRBD2. This CDR3 has 15 amino acids. With V trimmed by 0 bases and J by 8 bases, 5 bases remained unmatched. The germline gives CDR1 SGHRS, CDR2 YFSETQ. The CDR3 coding sequence is TGCGCCAGCAGCTTGGTCTTAGCGGGGGGGCGTACGCAGTATTTT. This sequence encodes CASSLVLAGGRTQYF.

This clonotype was observed a handful of times. The J gene is TRBJ1-5, the V gene TRBV20-1; D uncertain. V gave up 3 bases and J gave up 0 bases, with 9 bases separating them. CDR1 is DFQATT, CDR2 SNEGSKA, per germline (reference sequence). The CDR3 runs to 14 residues. Here the CDR3 reads CSASVKYSNQPQHF. CDR3 bases: TGCAGTGCTAGCGTTAAGTATAGCAATCAGCCCCAGCATTTT.

This clonotype was found a few times. The gene calls are TRBV11-2 and TRBJ2-1, with 8 bases matching TRBD2. The V segment lost 5 bases and the J segment 7 bases; nucleotides outside the gene matches: 7. Looked up from germline, CDR1 is SGHAT and CDR2 is FQNNGV. The CDR3 is 14 residues long. The CDR3 loop is CASSASGGPNEQFF. CDR3 DNA sequence: TGTGCCAGCAGCGCATCGGGGGGGCCGAATGAGCAGTTCTTC.

Of note for this clonotype: Sequence at one end of the junction differs from germline and may be a read error. The chain uses TRBV7-2 and TRBJ2-1, with D possibly being TRBD1 (6 bases). This CDR3 contains 18 residues. Germline V CDR1 and CDR2: SGHTA, FQGNSA. CDR3 in DNA: TGTGCCCGCAGCTCAAATTTGTTAAGGGGGAGCTCCTACAATGAGCAGTTCTTC. Translation gives CARSSNLLRGSSYNEQFF.

This clonotype was counted many times. The V gene is TRBV9, the J gene TRBJ2-5; 9 bases map to TRBD1. The CDR3 runs 13 residues. Per the germline V gene, CDR1 is SGDLS and CDR2 is YYNGEE. V lost 2 bases to trimming and J lost 4 bases; unmatched junction nucleotides: 0. CDR3 bases: TGTGCCAGCAGCGTGGACAGGGGAGAGACCCAGTACTTC. Translated: CASSVDRGETQYF.

This clonotype came up a few times. The chain joins TRBV29-1 to TRBJ2-7; no reliable D call. The CDR3 totals 14 residues. Between the trimmed V and J ends, which lost 5 bases and 2 bases, there was a span of 16 bases. CDR1 is SQVTM, CDR2 ANQGSEA, per germline. This chain's CDR3 is CSVRVRQGTYEQYF. For the CDR3, the DNA is TGCAGCGTTAGGGTCCGGCAAGGGACCTACGAGCAGTACTTC.

The chain joins TRBV10-3 to TRBJ2-1; D possibly matches TRBD1 or TRBD2 (5 bases each). The germline V gene has CDR1 ENHRY and CDR2 SYGVKD. The CDR3 has 13 residues. The V gene lost 7 bases and the J gene lost 5 bases, with 12 bases spanning the gap. The CDR3 is CAITSEGHNEQFF. DNA of the CDR3: TGTGCCATCACCAGCGAGGGACACAATGAGCAGTTCTTC.

Concerning this clonotype: A junction end diverges from the germline sequence, so it may reflect a read error. The gene calls are TRBV15 and TRBJ2-7, with a weak D call TRBD2 (6 bases). Germline CDR1 LNHNV, CDR2 YYDKDF (reference sequence). CDR3 length: 16 amino acids. The CDR3 bases are TGTGCCTCCAGCAGATTTCGACTAGTGAGGTCCTACGAGCAGTACTTC. Translated, it gives CASSRFRLVRSYEQYF.

There are a few counts of this clonotype. The rearrangement uses TRBV9 and TRBJ1-2; 9 bases fit TRBD1. From germline, CDR1 is SGDLS and CDR2 YYNGEE. The V and J ends lost 2 bases and 1 base, in that order; junction bases with no gene match: 6. CDR3 length equals 16 residues. CDR3 sequence reads: CASSVETGGDNYGYTF. The CDR3 DNA is TGTGCCAGCAGCGTGGAAACAGGGGGCGATAACTATGGCTACACCTTC.

The sample holds a few counts of this clonotype. V usage is TRBV5-1 and J usage is TRBJ2-7; 9 positions agree with TRBD2. The V gene end was trimmed by 0 bases and the J gene end by 8 bases; junction bases not matched to a gene: 12. The CDR3 extends over 16 amino acids. CDR1 and CDR2 (germline): SGHRS, YFSETQ. The CDR3 loop reads CASSLASSGVGRKQYF. In DNA, the CDR3 is TGCGCCAGCAGCTTGGCCTCTAGCGGGGTTGGTAGGAAGCAGTACTTC.

The chain is built from TRBV24-1 and TRBJ1-5, with a possible D match to TRBD1 (5 bases). Germline lookup yields CDR1 KGHDR and CDR2 SFDVKD. Trimming pared 4 bases from V and 2 bases from J, leaving 8 bases between. The CDR3 sequence is 14 residues long. CDR3 DNA: TGTGCCACCAGTGAGGGGGGGGGCAATCAGCCCCAGCATTTT. Amino acids: CATSEGGGNQPQHF.

The chain combines TRBV5-1 with TRBJ1-2; D not resolved. CDR1 and CDR2 (germline): SGHRS, YFSETQ. The CDR3 covers 14 residues. V lost 1 base to trimming and J lost 4 bases, with 11 bases between them. In nucleotides, the CDR3 is TGCGCCAGCAGCTTGTCAGGTGACCTCTATGGCTACACCTTC. As protein: CASSLSGDLYGYTF.

This clonotype was counted between two and nine times. The chain is built from TRBV24-1 and TRBJ1-2; D remains unclear. In germline, CDR1 is KGHDR, CDR2 SFDVKD. The CDR3 has 11 amino acids. V was trimmed by 6 bases and J by 8 bases, leaving 9 bases between them. CDR3 sequence reads: CATSSPSGYTF. CDR3 nucleotides: TGTGCCACCAGTTCCCCTAGCGGCTACACCTTC.

The chain links TRBV28 to TRBJ2-7, with 10 nucleotides matching TRBD1. Unmatched junction bases numbered 7, after V lost 7 bases and J lost 1 base. This CDR3 comprises 15 residues. Germline V CDR1 and CDR2: MDHEN, SYDVKM. CDR3 residues: CASTTPGQGSYEQYF. In DNA form, the CDR3 reads TGTGCCAGCACCACTCCGGGACAGGGGTCCTACGAGCAGTACTTC.

Details on this clonotype: One end of the junction is discordant with germline, which a read error may explain. The V and J genes are TRBV27 and TRBJ2-1; 12 nucleotides match TRBD2. This CDR3 region has 16 residues. Looked up from germline, CDR1 is MNHEY and CDR2 is SMNVEV (reference sequence). CDR3 region: CASSSSSGRVNNERFF. CDR3 nucleotide sequence: TGTGCCAGCAGTTCCTCTAGCGGGAGGGTAAACAATGAGCGGTTCTTC.